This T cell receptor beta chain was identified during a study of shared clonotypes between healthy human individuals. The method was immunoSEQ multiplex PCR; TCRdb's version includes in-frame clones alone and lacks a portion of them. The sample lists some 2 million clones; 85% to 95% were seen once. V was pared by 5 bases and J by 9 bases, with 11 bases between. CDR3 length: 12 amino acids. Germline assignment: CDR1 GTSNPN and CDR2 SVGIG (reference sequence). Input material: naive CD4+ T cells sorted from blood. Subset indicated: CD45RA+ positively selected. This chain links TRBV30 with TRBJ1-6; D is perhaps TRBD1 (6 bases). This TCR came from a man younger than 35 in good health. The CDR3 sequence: CAWQGLGSPLHF. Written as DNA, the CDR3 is TGTGCCTGGCAGGGGCTGGGTTCACCCCTCCACTTT.